Below, 7 T cell receptor beta chains from the same sample are listed, as sequenced in a study of low-dose radiotherapy and immunotherapy resistance in tumors. Time point indicated: after trial treatment. Noted treatment: LDRT plus nivolumab, ipilimumab, low-dose cyclophosphamide and aspirin (RACIN trial). Covering alpha and beta chains, TRAV- and TRBV-specific primers were used for the first-strand cDNA. PCR amplification of the TCRs was performed with Phusion for 20 PCR cycles, and it relied on a constant-region primer together with a V-primer adapter. TCRdb fed the reads into MiXCR, producing one record per CDR3 protein. The sample yields around 80,000 distinct CDR3 sequences, about 17% seen once. The sample in question was PBMCs, obtained after low-dose radiotherapy plus immunotherapy. The receptors here all came from a male donor with prostate cancer.

The table lists this clonotype with many counts. V is TRBV27 and J is TRBJ2-1; D gene uncertain. Trimming stripped 6 bases from V and 1 base from J, with 13 bases between. Germline V gene data show CDR1 as MNHEY and CDR2 as SMNVEV (reference sequence). This CDR3 is built from 15 residues. CDR3 in DNA: TGTGCCAGCAGGGATCTTAGTTATTCCTACAATGAGCAGTTCTTC. This translates into CASRDLSYSYNEQFF.

Many counts were recorded for this clonotype. The gene calls are TRBV3-1 and TRBJ1-6, with no clear D. Germline-derived CDR1 and CDR2 are LGHDT and YNNKEL (reference sequence). The germline V and J ends were trimmed by 1 base and 6 bases, with 7 bases remaining between them. This CDR3 has 14 residues. CDR3: CASSQGQLNSPLHF. The CDR3 coding sequence is TGTGCCAGCAGCCAAGGGCAGCTTAATTCACCCCTCCACTTT. The variable domain in full, with the rest retrieved from reference TRBV3-1 and TRBJ1-6, is DTAVSQTPKYLVTQMGNDKSIKCEQNLGHDTMYWYKQDSKKFLKIMFSYNNKELIINETVPNRFSPKSPDKAHLNLHINSLELGDSAVYFCASSQGQLNSPLHFGNGTRLTVT.

This clonotype appeared many times. V and J are TRBV5-1 and TRBJ2-2, with a weak D call TRBD2 (5 bases). The CDR3 is 15 residues long. Trimming took off 4 bases at V and 5 bases at J, with 15 bases between the two ends. Per germline, CDR1 SGHRS and CDR2 YFSETQ. CDR3 DNA sequence: TGCGCCAGCAGCCCTCCAGCGGATACGACCGGGGAGCTGTTTTTT. It translates to CASSPPADTTGELFF.

This clonotype was counted ten times or more. The chain links TRBV30 to TRBJ2-5, with 7 bases fitting TRBD2. The germline CDR1 and CDR2 sequences are GTSNPN and SVGIG (reference sequence). CDR3 length: 14 amino acids. Losses at the gene ends were 5 bases for V and 3 bases for J; bases not matched to a gene: 9. Written as DNA, the CDR3 is TGTGCCTGGTCGCGCGGGAGCGGTGAAGAGACCCAGTACTTC. Protein sequence: CAWSRGSGEETQYF.

This clonotype was counted many times. The rearrangement links TRBV19 to TRBJ2-2; D is unclear. Germline V lookup: CDR1 LNHDA, CDR2 SQIVND (reference sequence). Trimming stripped 2 bases from V and 4 bases from J, with 14 bases between. The CDR3 is made up of 16 amino acids. This CDR3 is CASSIILGSGTGELFF. CDR3 nucleotides: TGTGCCAGTAGTATAATTCTGGGAAGTGGCACCGGGGAGCTGTTTTTT.

This clonotype has ten or more counts. The chain is built from TRBV29-1 and TRBJ1-1, with 8 bases aligning to TRBD1. Germline V lookup: CDR1 SQVTM, CDR2 ANQGSEA. The V segment lost 7 bases and the J segment 8 bases; nucleotides outside the gene matches: 12. This CDR3 has 13 residues. CDR3: CSASKQQGEEAFF. In nucleotides, the CDR3 is TGCAGCGCCTCAAAACAACAGGGGGAGGAAGCTTTCTTT.

This clonotype has a count of ten or more. The J gene is TRBJ1-5, the V gene TRBV6-2 or TRBV6-3, with a weak D call TRBD1 (6 bases). Germline CDR1 reads MNHEY; CDR2 reads SVGEGT. Trimming cost V 7 bases and J 2 bases, with 9 bases left between them. This CDR3 is 13 amino acids long. Here the CDR3 DNA reads TGTGCCAGCACGGACAGTCGCAATCAGCCCCAGCATTTT. Its translation: CASTDSRNQPQHF.